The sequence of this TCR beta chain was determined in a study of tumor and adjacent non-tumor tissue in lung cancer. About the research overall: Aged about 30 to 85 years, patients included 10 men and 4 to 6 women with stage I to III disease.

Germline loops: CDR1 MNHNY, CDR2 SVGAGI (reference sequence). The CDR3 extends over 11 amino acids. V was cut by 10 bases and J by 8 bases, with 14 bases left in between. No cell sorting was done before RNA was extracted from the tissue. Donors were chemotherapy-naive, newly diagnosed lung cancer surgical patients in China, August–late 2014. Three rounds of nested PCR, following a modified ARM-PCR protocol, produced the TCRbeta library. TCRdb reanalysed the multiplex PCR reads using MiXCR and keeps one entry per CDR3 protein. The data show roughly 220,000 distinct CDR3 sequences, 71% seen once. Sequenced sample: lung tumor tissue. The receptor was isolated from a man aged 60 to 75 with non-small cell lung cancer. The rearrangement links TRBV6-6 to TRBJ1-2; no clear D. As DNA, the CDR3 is TGTGCCACCGGAGGGCAAAGCGGCTACACCTTC. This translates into CATGGQSGYTF.